The 15 T cell receptor beta chains in this list originate from one sample, sequenced in a study of blood T cell repertoires in COVID-19. Repertoires were generated with immunoSEQ multiplex PCR, while TCRdb's copy carries only in-frame clones and drops some. The sample carries about 290,000 clones, about nine tenths recorded once. Sequenced sample: PBMCs or T cells enriched from blood (not recorded which). Receptor source: a woman aged 40 to 50 who had recovered from COVID-19.

This chain links TRBV30 with TRBJ2-7, with D unresolved. The CDR3 sequence is 14 residues long. CDR1 and CDR2 (germline): GTSNPN, SVGIG (reference sequence). V lost 3 bases and J lost 3, with 15 bases in between. CDR3 residues: CAWSASVPNYEQYF. The CDR3 DNA reads as TGTGCCTGGAGCGCCTCAGTGCCGAACTACGAGCAGTACTTC.

The chain employs TRBV5-1 and TRBJ1-1, with a weak D call TRBD1 (5 bases). This CDR3 has 15 residues. CDR1 is SGHRS and CDR2 is YFSETQ in the germline V gene. V was trimmed by 4 bases and J by 1 base, leaving 14 bases between them. CDR3 nucleotides: TGCGCCAGCAGCGCGAAAGGGCAGGGGAACACTGAAGCTTTCTTT. Residues: CASSAKGQGNTEAFF.

Details on this clone: Other DNA sequences in this specimen translate into the identical CDR3. V usage is TRBV18 and J usage is TRBJ1-1; D not resolved. Germline CDR1 is KGHSH and CDR2 is LQKENI. V shed 3 bases and J shed 3 bases, with 8 bases lying between them. The length of the CDR3 is 13 residues. CDR3 bases: TGTGCCAGCTCACCGGTCGGGGACACTGAAGCTTTCTTT. Its protein is CASSPVGDTEAFF.

The chain employs TRBV5-1 and TRBJ1-2; no definite D call. The length of the CDR3 is 14 residues. Germline V gene sequence: CDR1 SGHRS, CDR2 YFSETQ. The V end was cut by 4 bases, the J end by 0 bases, with 10 bases between. In DNA, the CDR3 is TGCGCCAGCAGCCCGGACTCTCCTAACTATGGCTACACCTTC. Amino acid sequence: CASSPDSPNYGYTF. Full variable domain (outside the CDR3, taken from reference TRBV5-1 and TRBJ1-2): KAGVTQTPRYLIKTRGQQVTLSCSPISGHRSVSWYQQTPGQGLQFLFEYFSETQRNKGNFPGRFSGRQFSNSRSEMNVSTLELGDSALYLCASSPDSPNYGYTFGSGTRLTVV.

The chain couples TRBV2 to TRBJ1-6; D unclear. V dropped 6 bases and J dropped 9 bases, with 12 bases sitting between them. Germline V gives CDR1 SNHLY, CDR2 FYNNEI. The CDR3 runs to 13 residues. As DNA, the CDR3 is TGTGCCAGCAGGGACTATTTGGGTTCACCCCTCCACTTT. This codes for CASRDYLGSPLHF.

The gene calls are TRBV7-9 and TRBJ2-2; D gene uncertain. CDR1 is SEHNR, CDR2 FQNEAQ, per germline (reference sequence). Deletions cut 5 bases from V and 2 bases from J, with 24 bases between. This CDR3 has 19 residues. The CDR3 nucleotides are TGTGCCAGCAGCCCAATTTTCAGATTGGGCCCCGATAACACCGGGGAGCTGTTTTTT. Residues: CASSPIFRLGPDNTGELFF.

This clone is a singleton in its sample. This chain joins TRBV19 and TRBJ2-7; 8 bases align to TRBD2. CDR3 size: 18 residues. V was clipped by 1 base and J by 1 base; unmatched bases: 12. CDR1 and CDR2 (germline): LNHDA, SQIVND (reference sequence). This CDR3 reads CASSIVFERGPSSYEQYF. In DNA form, the CDR3 reads TGTGCCAGTAGTATAGTGTTTGAGCGGGGGCCTTCTTCCTACGAGCAGTACTTC.

This clone was seen once. This rearrangement joins TRBV28 to TRBJ2-1; D possibly corresponds to TRBD2 (6 bases). The V end lost 6 bases, the J end lost 9 bases, and 15 bases lay between the germline ends. The CDR3 sequence is 13 residues long. Germline V lookup: CDR1 MDHEN, CDR2 SYDVKM. CDR3 bases: TGTGCCAGCAGGGTACCCCTGGGGGGTGAGCAGTTCTTC. It specifies CASRVPLGGEQFF.

V usage is TRBV19 and J usage is TRBJ2-1; 8 bases are a match to TRBD2. V was clipped by 9 bases and J by 7 bases; unmatched bases: 11. The germline gives CDR1 LNHDA, CDR2 SQIVND (reference sequence). CDR3 size: 14 residues. CDR3 loop: CASATAGVFNEQFF. The CDR3 coding sequence is TGTGCCAGCGCGACAGCGGGAGTTTTTAATGAGCAGTTCTTC.

This chain uses TRBV19 with TRBJ2-1; 8 positions agree with TRBD2. Unmatched junction bases numbered 13, after V lost 6 bases and J lost 6 bases. The CDR3 runs 16 residues. Germline V gives CDR1 LNHDA, CDR2 SQIVND (reference sequence). The CDR3 sequence: CASRPTGTRDSNEQFF. The DNA for the CDR3 is TGTGCCAGTAGACCAACCGGGACTAGGGACTCCAATGAGCAGTTCTTC.

As concerns this clone: The junction does not match germline at one end; this may be a read error. This chain connects TRBV7-7 to TRBJ2-2, with TRBD2 matching 11 bases. The CDR3 totals 17 residues. CDR1 is SSHAT, CDR2 FNYEAQ, per germline (reference sequence). The CDR3 nucleotides are TGTGCTAGCAGCTTCCTAGCGGGAGGAGGTGGCACCGGGGAGCTGTTTTTT. It encodes CASSFLAGGGGTGELFF.

The chain carries TRBV9 and TRBJ1-2, with 7 bases fitting TRBD1. Germline V gene data show CDR1 as SGDLS and CDR2 as YYNGEE. There are 17 residues in the CDR3. Trimming at V came to 2 bases and at J to 4 bases, leaving 14 bases not matched to a gene. CDR3 DNA: TGTGCCAGCAGCGTGAGCTTACAGGGGTCGGTAGGCTATGGCTACACCTTC. This sequence encodes CASSVSLQGSVGYGYTF.

The chain links TRBV6-5 to TRBJ1-1; perhaps TRBD1 as D (5 bases). CDR3 length equals 13 residues. V lost 2 bases, J lost 3 bases, and 7 bases lay in between. Looked up from germline, CDR1 is MNHEY and CDR2 is SVGAGI. The CDR3 DNA is TGTGCCAGCAGTTACGCGGGGGACACTGAAGCTTTCTTT. It specifies CASSYAGDTEAFF.

The chain has TRBV7-9 and TRBJ2-7; D remains ambiguous. Deletions cut 5 bases from V and 5 bases from J, with 16 bases between. The germline V gene has CDR1 SEHNR and CDR2 FQNEAQ (reference sequence). CDR3 length: 14 residues. The CDR3 here is CASSITYDTDEQYF. The CDR3, as DNA: TGTGCCAGCAGCATAACGTATGATACTGACGAGCAGTACTTC.

This clone was seen once. V usage is TRBV2 and J usage is TRBJ1-1; 7 nucleotides line up with TRBD1. The CDR3 totals 14 residues. The junction had 9 bases not matched to a gene; V was cut back by 6 bases and J by 5 bases. Germline CDR1 is SNHLY and CDR2 is FYNNEI. The CDR3 reads CASSLSGGLTEAFF. The CDR3 coding sequence is TGTGCCAGCAGCCTTTCAGGGGGATTGACTGAAGCTTTCTTT.